Sequencing of this TCR beta chain was carried out in a study of control samples from healthy donors and cancer patients. The germline V and J ends were trimmed by 4 bases and 6 bases, with 6 bases remaining between them. The CDR3 covers 11 residues. Germline assignment: CDR1 SEHNR and CDR2 FQNEAQ (reference sequence). The table came from immunoSEQ multiplex PCR; TCRdb's copy has only in-frame clones and leaves some out. The sample consists of 46,000 or so clones, approximately 93% of them appearing once. The chain joins TRBV7-9 to TRBJ1-1, with D unclear. Sequencing input: PBMCs. The receptor was derived from a woman in her 50s with head and neck cancer. CDR3 protein: CASSSLAEAFF. CDR3 sequence (DNA): TGTGCCAGCAGCTCTCTCGCTGAAGCTTTCTTT.